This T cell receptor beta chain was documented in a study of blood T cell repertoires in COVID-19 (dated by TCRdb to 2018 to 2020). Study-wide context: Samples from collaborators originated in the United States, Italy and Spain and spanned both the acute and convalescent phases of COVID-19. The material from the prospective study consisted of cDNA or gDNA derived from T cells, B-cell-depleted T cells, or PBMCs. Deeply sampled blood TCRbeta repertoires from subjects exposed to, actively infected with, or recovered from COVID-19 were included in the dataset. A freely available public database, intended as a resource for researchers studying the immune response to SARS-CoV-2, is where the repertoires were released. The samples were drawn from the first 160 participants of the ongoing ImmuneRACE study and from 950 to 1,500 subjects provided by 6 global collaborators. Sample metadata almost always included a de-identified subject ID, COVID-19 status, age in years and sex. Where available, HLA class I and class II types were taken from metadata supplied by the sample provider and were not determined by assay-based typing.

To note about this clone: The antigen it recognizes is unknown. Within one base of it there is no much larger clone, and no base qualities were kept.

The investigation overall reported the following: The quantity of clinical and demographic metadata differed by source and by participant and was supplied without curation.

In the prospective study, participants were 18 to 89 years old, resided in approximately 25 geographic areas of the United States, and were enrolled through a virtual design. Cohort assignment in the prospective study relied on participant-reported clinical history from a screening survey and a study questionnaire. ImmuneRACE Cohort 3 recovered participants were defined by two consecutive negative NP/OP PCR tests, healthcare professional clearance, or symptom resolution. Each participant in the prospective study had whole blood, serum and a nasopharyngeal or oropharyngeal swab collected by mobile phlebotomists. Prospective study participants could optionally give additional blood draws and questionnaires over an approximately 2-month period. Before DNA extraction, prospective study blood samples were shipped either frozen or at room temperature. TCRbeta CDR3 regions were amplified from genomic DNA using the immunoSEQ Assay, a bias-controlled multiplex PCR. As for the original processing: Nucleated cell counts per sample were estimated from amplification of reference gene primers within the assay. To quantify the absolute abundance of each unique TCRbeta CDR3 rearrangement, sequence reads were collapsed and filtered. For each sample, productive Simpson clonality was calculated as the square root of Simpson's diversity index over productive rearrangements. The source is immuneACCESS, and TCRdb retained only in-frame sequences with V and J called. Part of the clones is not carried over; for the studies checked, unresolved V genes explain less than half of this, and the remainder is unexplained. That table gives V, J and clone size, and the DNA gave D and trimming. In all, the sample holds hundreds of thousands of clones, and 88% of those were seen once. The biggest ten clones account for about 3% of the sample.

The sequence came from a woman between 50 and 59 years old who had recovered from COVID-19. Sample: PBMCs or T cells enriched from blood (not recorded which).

The CDR3 sequence is CASSPSDSNQPQHF. The DNA sequence is TGTGCCAGCTCACCATCTGACAGTAATCAGCCCCAGCATTTT. The rearranged segments are TRBV18 and TRBJ1-5; TRBD1 might be the D gene, on 5 matching bases. The V and J ends are trimmed by 2 bases and 4 bases, leaving 9 bases between them. There are 14 amino acids in the CDR3, from cysteine to phenylalanine inclusive. The CDR3 DNA has 42 bases and is translated from base 1. CDR1 and CDR2 are read off the germline V gene as KGHSH and LQKENI.